The clone carrying this TCR beta chain was found once. This sample was included in a study of blood T cell repertoires in COVID-19. For the study at large: Samples came from the United States, Italy and Spain, spanning acute and convalescent COVID-19. T cells, B-cell-depleted T cells, or PBMCs supplied cDNA or gDNA.

Per the original data handling: From reference gene primer amplification, estimates of nucleated cell counts were derived. Produced via immunoSEQ multiplex PCR; TCRdb's table is partial and in-frame only. V and J calls plus clone size are reproduced from that table; the DNA served to infer D and trimming. The data show about 110,000 clones, 80% to 90% seen once. The J segment lost 1 base and the V segment lost 1 base, leaving 2 bases of the junction unmatched. CDR3 length: 15 residues. Germline loops: CDR1 MDHEN, CDR2 SYDVKM. V usage is TRBV28 and J usage is TRBJ2-3; the match to TRBD1 covers 7 bases. The TCR sequence derives from a human donor in a cohort sampled during active COVID-19. Source material: peripheral blood. CDR3 protein: CASSLFGQGTDTQYF. The CDR3 DNA reads as TGTGCCAGCAGTTTATTCGGACAGGGCACAGATACGCAGTATTTT.